Each of the 30 T cell receptor beta chains below was sequenced from the same sample in a study of identifying expanded T cells in peripheral blood. Clones were sequenced by immunoSEQ multiplex PCR, and TCRdb holds only the in-frame ones, with some missing. This table has 50,000 or so clones, about 92% appearing once. Sequencing was done on a sample of blood. The receptor set was obtained from a person between 18 and 75 years old in good health.

This clone has just a few counts. The V and J genes are TRBV2 and TRBJ1-5, with a tentative D call TRBD1 (6 bases). This CDR3 spans 14 amino acids. Per the germline V gene, CDR1 is SNHLY and CDR2 is FYNNEI. V lost 7 bases to trimming and J lost 3 bases, with 13 bases between them. CDR3: CASTTGMFNQPQHF. The CDR3 DNA sequence: TGTGCCAGCACCACAGGGATGTTCAATCAGCCCCAGCATTTT.

The chain links TRBV18 to TRBJ2-2; tentative D call: TRBD2 (5 bases). This CDR3 is 16 amino acids long. Trimming pared 4 bases from V and 3 bases from J, leaving 15 bases between. Germline values: CDR1 KGHSH, CDR2 LQKENI. The DNA for the CDR3 is TGTGCCAGCTCACGATCCCGGGGTGGAGACACCGGGGAGCTGTTTTTT. It yields the protein CASSRSRGGDTGELFF.

The chain employs TRBV18 and TRBJ2-1; possibly TRBD2 for D (6 bases). Germline V gene lookup returns CDR1 KGHSH and CDR2 LQKENI. The V gene lost 2 bases and the J gene lost 7 bases, with 6 bases spanning the gap. The CDR3 is 12 amino acids. CDR3 in DNA: TGTGCCAGCTCACCAGGGGGGAATGAGCAGTTCTTC. As protein: CASSPGGNEQFF.

The chain carries TRBV7-9 and TRBJ2-2, with D possibly TRBD2 on 5 matching bases. Germline CDR1 SEHNR, CDR2 FQNEAQ (reference sequence). The CDR3 covers 11 residues. V dropped 8 bases and J dropped 9 bases, with 10 bases sitting between them. The CDR3: CASQRVRELFF. In DNA, the CDR3 is TGTGCCAGCCAGAGGGTTAGGGAGCTGTTTTTT.

This sequence joins TRBV28 and TRBJ2-5; 7 bases line up with TRBD1. J gave up 4 bases and V 6 bases, and 8 bases lay outside the gene matches. The V gene's germline CDR1 is MDHEN and CDR2 SYDVKM. This CDR3 contains 14 residues. The CDR3 loop is CASRGQLGPETQYF. In DNA, the CDR3 is TGTGCCAGCAGGGGACAGTTGGGGCCAGAGACCCAGTACTTC.

The rearrangement uses TRBV2 and TRBJ1-4, with D possibly TRBD1 on 6 matching bases. The CDR3 runs to 14 residues. The germline CDR1 and CDR2 sequences are SNHLY and FYNNEI. CDR3 amino acids: CADRPGATNEKLFF. CDR3 nucleotides: TGTGCAGACAGGCCGGGCGCAACTAATGAAAAACTGTTTTTT. The variable domain in full, with the rest retrieved from reference TRBV2 and TRBJ1-4, is EPEVTQTPSHQVTQMGQEVILRCVPISNHLYFYWYRQILGQKVEFLVSFYNNEISEKSEIFDDQFSVERPDGSNFTLKIRSTKLEDSAMYFCADRPGATNEKLFFGSGTQLSVL.

This chain connects TRBV10-3 to TRBJ1-1; D ambiguous. V was shortened by 1 base and J by 1 base, with 10 bases between the two germline ends. This CDR3 contains 15 residues. Germline V gene lookup returns CDR1 ENHRY and CDR2 SYGVKD. The CDR3 region has the DNA TGTGCCATCAGTGAGTGGGAGGCCCAGAACACTGAAGCTTTCTTT. It encodes CAISEWEAQNTEAFF.

The chain uses TRBV7-2 and TRBJ2-1, with 9 bases fitting TRBD2. The V and J ends lost 2 bases and 4 bases, in that order; junction bases with no gene match: 6. Germline CDR1 is SGHTA and CDR2 is FQGNSA. This CDR3 has 16 amino acids. The DNA for the CDR3 is TGTGCCAGCAGCTTAATAGCGGGAGCGATTTACAATGAGCAGTTCTTC. Translation: CASSLIAGAIYNEQFF.

The genes are TRBV28 and TRBJ2-2, with D perhaps TRBD1 or TRBD2 (5 bases each). Germline values: CDR1 MDHEN, CDR2 SYDVKM. The V gene lost 7 bases and the J gene lost 3 bases, with 15 bases spanning the gap. The CDR3 has 15 amino acids. The CDR3 DNA follows: TGTGCCAGCACCTCGGGACGGAGATACACCGGGGAGCTGTTTTTT. Amino acid sequence: CASTSGRRYTGELFF.

The chain recombines TRBV15 with TRBJ2-5, with D possibly being TRBD2 (6 bases). This CDR3 contains 16 residues. With 5 bases removed from V and 5 bases from J, the gap between germline ends came to 21 bases. CDR1 is LNHNV and CDR2 is YYDKDF in the germline V gene (reference sequence). The CDR3 DNA follows: TGTGCCACCAGCGCGACTAGAGGATGGGTACAGGAGACCCAGTACTTC. It translates to CATSATRGWVQETQYF.

The chain couples TRBV7-2 to TRBJ1-2; 10 nucleotides agree with TRBD1. The CDR3 contains 15 residues. The germline CDR1 and CDR2 sequences are SGHTA and FQGNSA. With V trimmed by 5 bases and J by 4 bases, 7 bases remained unmatched. The CDR3 region is CASSPGTGVGYGYTF. In DNA, the CDR3 is TGTGCCAGCAGCCCCGGGACAGGGGTTGGCTATGGCTACACCTTC.

The CDR3: CASSFRVSWSYNSPLHF. CDR3 sequence (DNA): TGTGCCAGCAGTTTTCGGGTGTCCTGGTCCTATAATTCACCCCTCCACTTT. This chain links TRBV27 with TRBJ1-6; D is unclear. The CDR3 runs to 17 residues. Trimming removed 3 bases at V and 1 base at J, with 13 bases between. The V gene's germline CDR1 is MNHEY and CDR2 SMNVEV (reference sequence).

This chain connects TRBV20-1 to TRBJ1-2; D is unresolved. The CDR3 sequence is 11 residues long. Per germline, CDR1 DFQATT and CDR2 SNEGSKA (reference sequence). The CDR3 region has the DNA TGCAGCGAGAGGAAAGCCTATGGCTACACCTTC. Translated: CSERKAYGYTF.

The gene calls are TRBV7-8 and TRBJ2-1; 8 bases map to TRBD2. Germline values: CDR1 SGHVS, CDR2 FQNEAQ. The junction had 13 bases not matched to a gene; V was cut back by 4 bases and J by 5 bases. CDR3 length equals 17 residues. CDR3 sequence: CASSSRSWTSFNNEQFF. CDR3 DNA: TGTGCCAGCAGCTCTCGGTCTTGGACTAGCTTCAACAATGAGCAGTTCTTC.

The CDR3 sequence is CASSALDRENTEAFF. Here the CDR3 DNA reads TGTGCCAGCAGCGCCCTGGACAGAGAGAACACTGAAGCTTTCTTT. The chain couples TRBV5-6 to TRBJ1-1; TRBD1 is a possible D gene (6 bases). The V gene lost 4 bases and the J gene lost 1 base, with 14 bases spanning the gap. Germline V gene sequence: CDR1 SGHDT, CDR2 YYEEEE. The CDR3 extends over 15 amino acids. The whole variable domain, remainder taken from reference TRBV5-6 and TRBJ1-1, is DAGVTQSPTHLIKTRGQQVTLRCSPKSGHDTVSWYQQALGQGPQFIFQYYEEEERQRGNFPDRFSGHQFPNYSSELNVNALLLGDSALYLCASSALDRENTEAFFGQGTRLTVV.

The gene calls are TRBV7-8 and TRBJ2-6, with D perhaps TRBD2 (5 bases). Trimming removed 8 bases at V and 4 bases at J, with 12 bases between. CDR3 length equals 14 residues. Germline V gene sequence: CDR1 SGHVS, CDR2 FQNEAQ. CDR3 protein: CASGSRVGANVLTF. The CDR3, as DNA: TGTGCCAGCGGATCGAGGGTCGGGGCCAACGTCCTGACTTTC.

The gene calls are TRBV30 and TRBJ2-3; D is ambiguous. This CDR3 comprises 12 residues. Germline assignment: CDR1 GTSNPN and CDR2 SVGIG (reference sequence). V lost 0 bases to trimming and J lost 5 bases, with 6 bases between them. DNA for the CDR3: TGTGCCTGGAGTGTATCTGGAGATACGCAGTATTTT. Its protein is CAWSVSGDTQYF.

This chain links TRBV6-5 with TRBJ2-2; D is undetermined. This CDR3 contains 12 residues. V shed 8 bases and J shed 5 bases, with 9 bases lying between them. CDR1 and CDR2 from the germline V gene are MNHEY and SVGAGI. CDR3 sequence (DNA): TGTGCCAGCGAGAGTTCAACCGGGGAGCTGTTTTTT. Translating gives CASESSTGELFF.

The chain recombines TRBV21-1 with TRBJ2-2; the table's D call of TRBD1 was not tested on the DNA. TRBV21-1 is a recognized pseudogene. There are 15 residues in the CDR3. The CDR3 bases are TGTGCCAGCAGCAAAGGACAGGGGGCGATGAGGGAGCTGTTTTTT. Its translation is CASSKGQGAMRELFF.

The chain is built from TRBV2 and TRBJ1-4, with 10 nucleotides matching TRBD1. From germline, CDR1 is SNHLY and CDR2 FYNNEI. The CDR3 sequence is 14 residues long. After removal of 5 bases from V and 8 bases from J, the junction contained 5 bases not matched to a gene. The CDR3 region is CASSRQGAEEKLFF. As DNA, the CDR3 is TGTGCCAGCAGTCGACAGGGGGCTGAAGAAAAACTGTTTTTT.

This chain connects TRBV5-4 to TRBJ2-1; TRBD2 agrees at 14 bases. Germline V gene sequence: CDR1 SGHNT, CDR2 YYREEE (reference sequence). The CDR3 is 17 amino acids. V shed 4 bases and J 10 bases; nucleotides not matched to a gene: 13. The CDR3 DNA sequence: TGTGCCAGCAGCCCAAGGCCCGGGACTAGCGGGAGTCGGGAGCAGTTCTTC. Protein: CASSPRPGTSGSREQFF.

The chain couples TRBV5-1 to TRBJ2-7; D not resolved. CDR1 is SGHRS and CDR2 is YFSETQ in the germline V gene. The V end was cut by 2 bases, the J end by 7 bases, with 10 bases between. The CDR3 sequence is 12 residues long. CDR3 sequence (DNA): TGCGCCAGCAGCTTCGTGGACGGGGAGCAGTACTTC. Translating it yields CASSFVDGEQYF. Complete variable domain (other parts from reference TRBV5-1 and TRBJ2-7): KAGVTQTPRYLIKTRGQQVTLSCSPISGHRSVSWYQQTPGQGLQFLFEYFSETQRNKGNFPGRFSGRQFSNSRSEMNVSTLELGDSALYLCASSFVDGEQYFGPGTRLTVT.

The V gene is TRBV28, the J gene TRBJ2-4; TRBD1 is a possible D gene (6 bases). CDR1 is MDHEN and CDR2 is SYDVKM in the germline V gene. Trimming took 8 bases from V and 4 from J, leaving 12 bases between them. This CDR3 contains 13 residues. CDR3 sequence reads: CASHDGQKNIQYF. The CDR3 nucleotides are TGTGCCAGCCATGATGGACAGAAAAACATTCAGTACTTC.

The chain uses TRBV28 and TRBJ1-5; tentative D call: TRBD1 (6 bases). Trimming cost V 2 bases and J 9 bases, with 20 bases left between them. The V gene's germline CDR1 is MDHEN and CDR2 SYDVKM. This CDR3 comprises 16 residues. DNA for the CDR3: TGTGCCAGCAGTTTAGCGACAGGTGGTGGCGTGGGGCCCCAGCATTTT. Protein sequence: CASSLATGGGVGPQHF.

This sequence joins TRBV5-4 and TRBJ2-2; D might be TRBD1 or TRBD2, each matching 5 bases. This CDR3 comprises 13 residues. Per the germline V gene, CDR1 is SGHNT and CDR2 is YYREEE (reference sequence). V was pared by 1 base and J by 7 bases, with 8 bases between. The CDR3 nucleotides are TGTGCCAGCAGCTTGCAGGGAGTCGGGGAGCTGTTTTTT. It is translated as CASSLQGVGELFF.

In DNA form, the CDR3 reads TGTGCCAGCAGACGGGACAGCTACGAGCAGTACTTC. It specifies CASRRDSYEQYF. The rearrangement links TRBV7-2 to TRBJ2-7; TRBD1 agrees at 7 bases. The J segment lost 3 bases and the V segment lost 6 bases, leaving 2 bases of the junction unmatched. This CDR3 comprises 12 residues. CDR1 and CDR2 (germline): SGHTA, FQGNSA.

This sequence joins TRBV2 and TRBJ2-1, with 12 bases matching TRBD2. J gave up 8 bases and V 7 bases, and 6 bases lay outside the gene matches. This CDR3 is built from 14 residues. Germline CDR1 and CDR2: SNHLY and FYNNEI. In DNA form, the CDR3 reads TGTGCCAGCAAAGGACTAGCGGGATTCCATGAGCAGTTCTTC. Protein product: CASKGLAGFHEQFF.

The rearrangement uses TRBV9 and TRBJ2-2, with TRBD2 matching 8 bases. Germline CDR1 SGDLS, CDR2 YYNGEE. The V segment lost 3 bases and the J segment 6 bases; nucleotides outside the gene matches: 1. CDR3 length: 13 residues. In DNA form, the CDR3 reads TGTGCCAGCAGCGGCGGGGGGTCCGGGGAGCTGTTTTTT. This gives the protein CASSGGGSGELFF.

The genes are TRBV6-6 and TRBJ1-2; D may be TRBD1 (5 bases). V gave up 4 bases and J gave up 3 bases, with 9 bases separating them. CDR3 size: 13 residues. Germline CDR1 MNHNY, CDR2 SVGAGI (reference sequence). This chain's CDR3 is CASSSQGDYGYTF. The CDR3 coding sequence is TGTGCCAGCAGTTCGCAGGGAGACTATGGCTACACCTTC.

The genes are TRBV5-8 and TRBJ1-4, with no clear D. This CDR3 contains 15 residues. Germline V CDR1 and CDR2: SGHTS, YDEGEE. Deletions cut 1 base from V and 3 bases from J, with 10 bases between. CDR3 sequence: CASSLWGAANEKLFF. In DNA form, the CDR3 reads TGTGCCAGCAGCTTGTGGGGTGCCGCTAATGAAAAACTGTTTTTT.